The 10 T cell receptor beta chains below were found in one sample sequenced in a study of T cells in Graves' hyperthyroidism and ophthalmopathy. TCR beta CDR3 sequences were amplified from RNA transcripts. The study used the HTBI primer set for a first-round RT-PCR of the TCR CDR3. TCRdb analysed the multiplex PCR reads with MiXCR anew, one entry per CDR3 protein. This sample has nearly 750,000 distinct CDR3 sequences, with roughly 32% found just once. Sequenced sample: blood. These receptors were collected from a woman in her 40s with Graves' hyperthyroidism.

This clonotype was counted many times. This chain connects TRBV19 to TRBJ1-5; D perhaps matches TRBD1 (5 bases). CDR1 is LNHDA, CDR2 SQIVND, per germline (reference sequence). V lost 7 bases, J lost 1 base, and 14 bases lay in between. The CDR3 is made up of 15 amino acids. The CDR3 protein is CASNEGPRSNQPQHF. The CDR3 nucleotides read TGTGCCAGTAACGAGGGGCCGAGGAGCAATCAGCCCCAGCATTTT.

The chain uses TRBV25-1 and TRBJ1-2; TRBD1 matches at 8 bases. This CDR3 spans 16 amino acids. The germline V gene encodes CDR1 MGHDK and CDR2 SYGVNS. With V trimmed by 6 bases and J by 5 bases, 14 bases remained unmatched. CDR3 sequence reads: CASRGQGKGLKYGYTF. In nucleotides, the CDR3 is TGTGCCAGCAGAGGACAGGGTAAAGGACTTAAATATGGCTACACCTTC.

The rearrangement uses TRBV6-5 and TRBJ2-5; either TRBD1 or TRBD2 may supply D (6 bases each). This CDR3 has 14 residues. Per the germline V gene, CDR1 is MNHEY and CDR2 is SVGAGI. V lost 4 bases and J lost 5, with 14 bases in between. The CDR3 sequence is CASSSGGGDETQYF. As DNA, the CDR3 is TGTGCCAGCAGTTCCGGGGGCGGGGACGAGACCCAGTACTTC.

The rearrangement joins TRBV20-1 to TRBJ1-5, with 10 bases fitting TRBD1. The germline V gene encodes CDR1 DFQATT and CDR2 SNEGSKA (reference sequence). Germline trimming cut 1 base from V and 4 bases from J; bases unmatched to any gene: 10. This CDR3 has 17 residues. This chain's CDR3 is CSARVAGGTGENQPQHF. DNA for the CDR3: TGCAGTGCTAGAGTGGCGGGAGGGACAGGGGAAAATCAGCCCCAGCATTTT.

The V gene is TRBV14, the J gene TRBJ1-4; the D is unclear. The CDR3 covers 17 residues. Germline CDR1 SGHDN, CDR2 FVKESK. Deletions cut 5 bases from V and 4 bases from J, with 20 bases between. The CDR3 nucleotides are TGTGCCAGCAGCGCAAAACTAAACCTCTTCGGTAATGAAAAACTGTTTTTT. This translates into CASSAKLNLFGNEKLFF.

Comment on this clonotype: A much larger clone is a single base away; this may be a read error. The V and J genes are TRBV7-2 and TRBJ2-5; 7 nucleotides agree with TRBD1. J was trimmed by 5 bases and V by 4 bases; bases with no gene match: 10. Germline CDR1 reads SGHTA; CDR2 reads FQGNSA. This CDR3 comprises 15 residues. DNA for the CDR3: TGTGCCAGCAGCTCGGGACAGAGGGAGTTGGAGACCCAGTACTTC. Protein product: CASSSGQRELETQYF. The variable domain in full, completed from reference TRBV7-2 and TRBJ2-5, reads GAGVSQSPSNKVTEKGKDVELRCDPISGHTALYWYRQSLGQGLEFLIYFQGNSAPDKSGLPSDRFSAERTGGSVSTLTIQRTQQEDSAVYLCASSSGQRELETQYFGPGTRLLVL.

This clonotype was counted between two and nine times. The chain uses TRBV19 and TRBJ1-3; no reliable D call. The CDR3 length is 14 residues. Germline V gene lookup returns CDR1 LNHDA and CDR2 SQIVND (reference sequence). Trimming took 5 bases from V and 4 from J, leaving 12 bases between them. CDR3 sequence: CASSPEGRGNTIYF. The DNA of the CDR3 is TGTGCCAGTAGTCCCGAGGGCAGGGGAAACACCATATATTTT.

This clonotype was seen a handful of times. This chain uses TRBV20-1 with TRBJ1-1, with unresolved D. With 1 base removed from V and 1 base from J, the gap between germline ends came to 7 bases. Germline V gene lookup returns CDR1 DFQATT and CDR2 SNEGSKA (reference sequence). This CDR3 has 13 amino acids. The CDR3 DNA is TGCAGTGCTAGAGCAATCGAGAACACTGAAGCTTTCTTT. Translated, it gives CSARAIENTEAFF.

A few counts support this clonotype. The chain has TRBV14 and TRBJ1-1; D gene ambiguous. The CDR3 is made up of 13 amino acids. Germline values: CDR1 SGHDN, CDR2 FVKESK. V lost 1 base to trimming and J lost 1 base, with 4 bases between them. The CDR3 sequence: CASSQVSNTEAFF. CDR3 DNA sequence: TGTGCCAGCAGCCAAGTGTCGAACACTGAAGCTTTCTTT.

This clonotype was counted once. Mismatch with germline at one junction end may stem from a read error. The gene calls are TRBV7-2 and TRBJ2-7; 12 bases are shared with TRBD2. This CDR3 is built from 14 residues. CDR1 is SGHTA, CDR2 FQGNSA, per germline. CDR3 region: CASSQDTSSGGAIF. The CDR3 DNA is TGTGCCAGCAGCCAAGACACGTCTAGCGGGGGGGCGATCTTC.